This record covers a single T cell receptor (beta chain). No antigen is known for it. No much larger clonotype is one base removed from it; base qualities were not supplied. The data stem from a study of blood T cell repertoires in COVID-19 (dated by TCRdb to the early 2020s). Study-level background: Collaborator samples came from the United States, Italy and Spain and covered acute and convalescent phases of COVID-19. The prospective study material was composed of cDNA or gDNA derived from T cells, B-cell-depleted T cells, or PBMCs. Deeply sampled blood TCRbeta repertoires from subjects exposed to, actively infected with, or recovered from COVID-19 were included in the dataset. The repertoires were released in a freely available public database intended as a resource for research on the immune response to SARS-CoV-2. Samples were obtained from the ongoing ImmuneRACE study (first 160 participants) and from over 1,000 subjects provided by 6 global collaborators. A de-identified subject ID, COVID-19 status, age in years and sex were almost always included in the sample metadata. Where HLA class I and class II types were available, the types were taken from metadata supplied by the sample provider, not from assay-based typing. Study-wide findings and limitations: The quantity of clinical and demographic metadata differed by source and by participant and was supplied without curation.

TCRbeta CDR3 regions were amplified from genomic DNA using the immunoSEQ Assay, a bias-controlled multiplex PCR. Under the source paper's analysis protocol: The number of nucleated cells in each sample was estimated by amplification of reference gene primers within the assay. To quantify the absolute abundance of each unique TCRbeta CDR3 rearrangement, sequence reads were collapsed and filtered. For each sample, productive Simpson clonality was calculated by taking the square root of Simpson's diversity index across productive rearrangements. Drawn from immuneACCESS, this table holds only the in-frame rearrangements with V and J called that TCRdb kept. Clones are partly lost; checked studies trace under half to an unresolved V gene and leave the rest unexplained. D and trimming come from the DNA, and the V and J calls and clone size come from that table. The sample records about 120,000 clones, 85% of which are singletons. The ten most abundant clones make up roughly 11% of the sample.

From the cysteine up to the phenylalanine, the CDR3 has a length of 15 residues. The kept DNA is CDR3 alone, 45 bases in frame from the first base. Trimming takes 9 bases off V and 2 bases off J; junction bases not matched to a gene: 12. CDR1 MNHEY and CDR2 SMNVEV are derived from the germline V gene (reference sequence). Collaborating institutions collected whole blood in K2EDTA tubes following their own protocols. For TCRbeta analysis, collaborators shipped samples as frozen whole blood, isolated PBMCs, or DNA extracted from either of those sample types. The source material was peripheral blood. The source is an older man with acute or convalescent COVID-19. Here the chain combines TRBV27 and TRBJ2-5, and TRBD2 matches 7 of the central bases. For the CDR3, the sequence is CARWGRTRGQETQYF. The DNA sequence reads TGTGCCAGGTGGGGGAGGACTAGAGGGCAAGAGACCCAGTACTTC.